The 10 T cell receptor beta chains reported below all come from one sample, sequenced in a study of regulatory T cells in long-lasting Graves disease (dated by TCRdb to about 2021). Per the publication, the time point label means: persistent/refractory GD, antithyroid drugs over 5 years with positive TRAb. For both TCR sequencing and RNA sequencing, RNA was extracted from PBMCs using TRIzol. The library was prepared using multiplex PCR. Reads for this sample came from an Illumina HiSeq 4000. To build TCR beta libraries, CDR3 regions were amplified by Arm-PCR using iRepertoire HTBI primers. TCRdb ran its own pipeline on the public reads, namely fastp trimming at Q25 and MiXCR clone calling, and kept in-frame beta chains. Each CDR3 protein gets just one entry, which takes the most common genes and DNA from the rows behind it. This sample is represented by 400,000 to 500,000 distinct CDR3 sequences; about a fifth of them were singletons. The ten largest clones represent approximately 8% of the sample.

Sequencing was performed on peripheral blood mononuclear cells (PBMCs), taken when the disease was refractory, from a patient treated with antithyroid drugs. These receptors were obtained from a female donor with Graves disease.

V is TRBV7-9 and J is TRBJ1-6, with TRBD1 as a possible D gene (5 bases). There are 13 residues in the CDR3. Trimming pared 5 bases from V and 8 bases from J, leaving 10 bases between. From germline, CDR1 is SEHNR and CDR2 FQNEAQ (reference sequence). CDR3 coding DNA: TGTGCCAGCAGCCAAACCAGGGATTCACCCCTCCACTTT. This encodes CASSQTRDSPLHF.

As to this clonotype: One base away lies a much larger clone, so this may be a sequencing read error. Lacking the conserved final phenylalanine or tryptophan, this CDR3 likely reflects a read error. The rearrangement joins TRBV20-1 to TRBJ2-7, with TRBD2 identical over 7 bases. The CDR3 is made up of 14 amino acids. V lost 4 bases and J lost 1; bases outside the gene matches: 7. CDR1 is DFQATT, CDR2 SNEGSKA, per germline (reference sequence). The CDR3 DNA reads TGCAGTGCTAACATAGCGGGCCTATCCTACGAGCAGTACCTC. Protein product: CSANIAGLSYEQYL.

The genes are TRBV19 and TRBJ1-5; 8 nucleotides match TRBD1. J was trimmed by 6 bases and V by 2 bases; bases with no gene match: 12. Germline loops: CDR1 LNHDA, CDR2 SQIVND (reference sequence). The CDR3 is made up of 17 amino acids. CDR3 bases: TGTGCCAGTAGTATAAAAATAAGCAGGGGGCGCGGTCAGCCCCAGCATTTT. This encodes CASSIKISRGRGQPQHF. Using reference TRBV19 and TRBJ1-5 for the parts outside the CDR3, the full variable domain is DGGITQSPKYLFRKEGQNVTLSCEQNLNHDAMYWYRQDPGQGLRLIYYSQIVNDFQKGDIAEGYSVSREKKESFPLTVTSAQKNPTAFYLCASSIKISRGRGQPQHFGDGTRLSIL.

The table lists this clonotype with many counts. The chain combines TRBV11-1 with TRBJ1-2; D gene ambiguous. Germline V gene data show CDR1 as SGHAT and CDR2 as FQDESV (reference sequence). This CDR3 has 14 amino acids. V dropped 0 bases and J dropped 8 bases, with 13 bases sitting between them. CDR3 amino acids: CASSLAGQPGGYTF. CDR3 sequence (DNA): TGTGCCAGCAGCTTAGCTGGGCAGCCTGGAGGCTACACCTTC. The full variable domain, its missing parts supplied by reference TRBV11-1 and TRBJ1-2, is EAEVAQSPRYKITEKSQAVAFWCDPISGHATLYWYRQILGQGPELLVQFQDESVVDDSQLPKDRFSAERLKGVDSTLKIQPAELGDSAMYLCASSLAGQPGGYTFGSGTRLTVV.

This clonotype was detected ten times or more. The chain is built from TRBV19 and TRBJ1-2; the D is unclear. The V gene's germline CDR1 is LNHDA and CDR2 SQIVND (reference sequence). The CDR3 length is 12 residues. The V gene lost 3 bases and the J gene lost 8 bases, with 10 bases spanning the gap. Here the CDR3 DNA reads TGTGCCAGTAGTATGAAGGTGGACGGCTACACCTTC. The encoded protein is CASSMKVDGYTF.

As concerns this clonotype: A far larger clone is one nucleotide away, so this likely arose from a read error. The V call is TRBV28, the J call TRBJ1-1; TRBD1 aligns across 10 bases. The J segment lost 10 bases and the V segment lost 5 bases, leaving 13 bases of the junction unmatched. Germline-derived CDR1 and CDR2 are MDHEN and SYDVKM. CDR3 length: 15 residues. CDR3 amino acids: CASSPTGGRLDVAFF. CDR3 DNA sequence: TGTGCCAGCAGTCCGACAGGGGGCCGCCTTGATGTAGCTTTCTTT.

This clonotype was detected a few times. V gene TRBV12-3 or TRBV12-4 combines with J gene TRBJ2-2, with 9 bases that match TRBD1. Trimming took 1 base from V and 5 from J; bases not matched to a gene: 2. The CDR3 has 15 residues. The CDR3, as DNA: TGTGCCAGCAGTTTAGTACAGGGGGCAACCGGGGAGCTGTTTTTT. As protein: CASSLVQGATGELFF.

This clonotype has a handful of counts. The chain employs TRBV24-1 and TRBJ2-2; 10 nucleotides match TRBD1. This CDR3 contains 15 residues. Germline trimming cut 2 bases from V and 4 bases from J; bases unmatched to any gene: 0. Germline CDR1 KGHDR, CDR2 SFDVKD. The CDR3 bases are TGTGCCACCAGTGATTGGGACAGGGGCACCGGGGAGCTGTTTTTT. This translates into CATSDWDRGTGELFF.

A note on this clonotype: This could be a read error, since a much larger clone is one nucleotide away. The chain uses TRBV5-6 and TRBJ1-3; 7 bases are a match to TRBD1. V lost 3 bases and J lost 0; bases outside the gene matches: 3. Germline CDR1 is SGHDT and CDR2 is YYEEEE. This CDR3 contains 15 residues. The CDR3 DNA sequence: TGTGCCAGCAGCTCGGGACAGAGCTCTGGAAACACCATATATTTT. It encodes CASSSGQSSGNTIYF. Full variable domain (outside the CDR3, taken from reference TRBV5-6 and TRBJ1-3): DAGVTQSPTHLIKTRGQQVTLRCSPKSGHDTVSWYQQALGQGPQFIFQYYEEEERQRGNFPDRFSGHQFPNYSSELNVNALLLGDSALYLCASSSGQSSGNTIYFGEGSWLTVV.

This clonotype has ten or more counts. The V call is TRBV29-1, the J call TRBJ1-2; no definite D call. Germline V CDR1 and CDR2: SQVTM, ANQGSEA. Trimming pared 0 bases from V and 6 bases from J, leaving 8 bases between. The CDR3 is 12 residues long. As DNA, the CDR3 is TGCAGCGTTGAAGATAAGCGTCATGGCTACACCTTC. Its translation: CSVEDKRHGYTF. Combining the CDR3 with reference TRBV29-1 and TRBJ1-2 gives the whole variable domain SAVISQKPSRDICQRGTSLTIQCQVDSQVTMMFWYRQQPGQSLTLIATANQGSEATYESGFVIDKFPISRPNLTFSTLTVSNMSPEDSSIYLCSVEDKRHGYTFGSGTRLTVV.